These 19 T cell receptor beta chains were sequenced from one sample in a study of lung T cells in sarcoidosis with Löfgren's syndrome. TCRdb analysed the reads with MiXCR anew, one entry per CDR3 protein. The sample lists tens of thousands of distinct CDR3 sequences; approximately 21% were seen once. Sequencing used CD4+ T cells from PBMCs. Receptor source: a human donor with sarcoidosis (Löfgren's syndrome or another form), or a control subject (not recorded which).

By share, this clonotype counts as medium-sized. CDR3 DNA: TGTGCCAGCAGTTACGACACCCACGCCTACAATGAGCAGTTCTTC. It translates to CASSYDTHAYNEQFF. The chain couples TRBV6-2 or TRBV6-3 to TRBJ2-1; no clear D gene. This CDR3 has 15 residues. V was pared by 2 bases and J by 2 bases, with 10 bases between. Germline CDR1 is MNHEY and CDR2 is SVGEGT.

This clonotype was picked up a small number of times. The chain recombines TRBV5-5 with TRBJ1-1; TRBD1 is a possible D gene (6 bases). Looked up from germline, CDR1 is SGHKS and CDR2 is YYEKEE (reference sequence). The CDR3 has 12 residues. The V end lost 5 bases, the J end lost 11 bases, and 16 bases lay between the germline ends. The CDR3, as DNA: TGTGCCAGCAGGGAGAGGGGGGAGAAGGCTTTCTTT. Amino acids: CASRERGEKAFF.

This clonotype occurred many times. The rearrangement joins TRBV4-1 to TRBJ1-2, with D unresolved. V gave up 2 bases and J gave up 4 bases, with 14 bases separating them. The germline gives CDR1 MGHRA, CDR2 YSYEKL. The CDR3 runs 15 residues. The CDR3 DNA reads as TGCGCCAGCAGCCAACCCCTACCAAAGACCTATGGCTACACCTTC. It is translated as CASSQPLPKTYGYTF.

In this sample, this clonotype turned up many times. J is TRBJ1-5 and V is TRBV7-8; TRBD1 is a possible D gene (6 bases). Looked up from germline, CDR1 is SGHVS and CDR2 is FQNEAQ. CDR3 length equals 16 residues. Trimming shortened V by 1 base and J by 4 bases, and 14 bases separated the two germline ends. The CDR3 DNA is TGTGCCAGCAGCTTAGGGGGGGCGTCCATAAATCAGCCCCAGCATTTT. This translates into CASSLGGASINQPQHF.

This clonotype showed up just a few times. The chain uses TRBV5-1 and TRBJ2-1; D remains ambiguous. The CDR3 spans 15 residues. CDR1 and CDR2 from the germline V gene are SGHRS and YFSETQ. V was pared by 7 bases and J by 10 bases, with 24 bases between. The CDR3 protein is CASLPLPGLESEQFF. In nucleotides, the CDR3 is TGCGCCAGCCTCCCGCTACCCGGTCTTGAGAGCGAGCAGTTCTTC.

This clonotype was picked up many times. The V and J genes are TRBV27 and TRBJ2-3, with 7 bases identical to TRBD1. CDR1 is MNHEY and CDR2 is SMNVEV in the germline V gene (reference sequence). V was clipped by 4 bases and J by 3 bases; unmatched bases: 13. The CDR3 extends over 17 amino acids. The CDR3 loop reads CASSSTDKTGVTDTQYF. CDR3 sequence (DNA): TGTGCCAGCAGTTCAACGGACAAAACAGGGGTAACAGATACGCAGTATTTT.

The genes are TRBV3-1 and TRBJ2-1; TRBD1 or TRBD2 may be the D gene (5 bases each). CDR1 is LGHDT and CDR2 is YNNKEL in the germline V gene (reference sequence). The CDR3 consists of 21 residues. V gave up 4 bases and J gave up 9 bases, with 37 bases separating them. CDR3 sequence: CASSRPEEEGSLSGATCEQFF. For the CDR3, the DNA is TGTGCCAGCAGCCGACCCGAGGAAGAGGGGTCCCTTTCCGGCGCCACATGTGAGCAGTTCTTC.

This clonotype was seen repeatedly, ten times or more. The V call is TRBV20-1, the J call TRBJ1-1; perhaps TRBD1 as D (5 bases). This CDR3 is 14 amino acids long. In germline, CDR1 is DFQATT, CDR2 SNEGSKA (reference sequence). V shed 3 bases and J shed 1 base, with 12 bases lying between them. DNA for the CDR3: TGCAGTGCTAGTTCTGGGGCGCGGAACACTGAAGCTTTCTTT. As protein: CSASSGARNTEAFF.

In its sample, this clonotype was seen many times. This chain connects TRBV2 to TRBJ1-5; the D is unclear. CDR3 length: 13 residues. Germline V gene lookup returns CDR1 SNHLY and CDR2 FYNNEI. The ends were cut back, 7 bases at V and 1 base at J, with 8 bases in the middle. The CDR3 DNA reads as TGTGCCAGCAAGGGTTTGAGCAATCAGCCCCAGCATTTT. It specifies CASKGLSNQPQHF.

This clonotype has only a few counts. The chain recombines TRBV18 with TRBJ1-1; no clear D gene. Germline V gene data show CDR1 as KGHSH and CDR2 as LQKENI. The CDR3 is made up of 13 amino acids. Trimming pared 4 bases from V and 2 bases from J, leaving 8 bases between. The CDR3 DNA reads TGTGCCAGCTCACTCAAAGAAAACACTGAAGCTTTCTTT. It codes for CASSLKENTEAFF.

This clonotype has ten or more counts. The chain carries TRBV7-2 and TRBJ2-3; 9 bases align to TRBD2. This CDR3 has 16 amino acids. The V gene's germline CDR1 is SGHTA and CDR2 FQGNSA. The trim removed 4 bases at V and 5 bases at J, leaving 10 bases unmatched. The CDR3 protein is CASSSAGGPGKDTQYF. Written as DNA, the CDR3 is TGTGCCAGCAGCTCTGCGGGGGGGCCTGGTAAAGATACGCAGTATTTT.

A few counts support this clonotype. The gene calls are TRBV19 and TRBJ2-1; D gene uncertain. CDR3 size: 15 residues. V lost 10 bases and J lost 1, with 17 bases in between. CDR1 LNHDA and CDR2 SQIVND come from the germline V gene (reference sequence). CDR3 sequence (DNA): TGTGCCACCCTAGAGGTCTTCGGGTCCTACAATGAGCAGTTCTTC. This codes for CATLEVFGSYNEQFF.

This clonotype appeared a single time. A clone one base away is much larger, so this may be a read error. V and J are TRBV19 and TRBJ1-1; D unclear. CDR3 length: 13 amino acids. V was pared by 3 bases and J by 1 base, with 6 bases between. Per germline, CDR1 LNHDA and CDR2 SQIVND (reference sequence). The chain's CDR3 is CASSMQENTEAFF. CDR3 sequence (DNA): TGTGCCAGTAGTATGCAGGAGAACACTGAAGCTTTCTTT.

The table lists this clonotype with many counts. This rearrangement joins TRBV6-6 to TRBJ2-7; 7 bases are a match to TRBD1. The CDR3 consists of 14 residues. The germline CDR1 and CDR2 sequences are MNHNY and SVGAGI (reference sequence). The trim removed 2 bases at V and 3 bases at J, leaving 4 bases unmatched. The CDR3 DNA reads TGTGCCAGCAGTTACGGGGGACAGAACTACGAGCAGTACGTC. This gives the protein CASSYGGQNYEQYV.

The CDR3 DNA reads as TGCGCCAGCAGCTACATCGACAGGGCCAATGAGCAGTTCTTC. Translation gives CASSYIDRANEQFF. This chain connects TRBV5-1 to TRBJ2-1; 7 positions match TRBD1. V was clipped by 3 bases and J by 6 bases; unmatched bases: 6. Germline-derived CDR1 and CDR2 are SGHRS and YFSETQ. The CDR3 is 14 amino acids.

Of note for this clonotype: Since a much larger clone is just one base distant, this may be a read error. This chain connects TRBV20-1 to TRBJ1-5, with D unresolved. This CDR3 contains 14 residues. The germline V gene encodes CDR1 DFQATT and CDR2 SNEGSKA (reference sequence). V shed 3 bases and J shed 2 bases, with 11 bases lying between them. The CDR3 spells CSASYGIGNQPQHF. The CDR3 DNA reads TGCAGTGCTAGTTACGGAATAGGCAATCAGCCCCAGCATTTT.

Points on this clonotype: One end of the junction varies from germline; a read error may be responsible. The chain combines TRBV27 with TRBJ2-3; 8 nucleotides align to TRBD1. Germline-derived CDR1 and CDR2 are MNHEY and SMNVEV (reference sequence). This CDR3 spans 16 amino acids. CDR3 loop: CASSPLDRVRADTRYF. CDR3 nucleotides: TGTGCCAGCAGTCCGCTGGACAGGGTTAGGGCAGATACGCGGTATTTT.

The chain uses TRBV2 and TRBJ1-5, with TRBD1 matching over 8 bases. The CDR3 length is 16 residues. With 6 bases clipped from V and 0 bases from J, the junction kept 7 bases outside the gene matches. Germline V gene lookup returns CDR1 SNHLY and CDR2 FYNNEI. CDR3 in DNA: TGTGCCAGCAGGCGCGGACAGGGTGTTAGCAATCAGCCCCAGCATTTT. The encoded protein is CASRRGQGVSNQPQHF.

This clonotype was counted many times. The rearrangement links TRBV7-2 to TRBJ1-2; the D gene is possibly TRBD1 (6 bases). CDR1 SGHTA and CDR2 FQGNSA come from the germline V gene. The CDR3 loop spans 15 amino acids. Trimming took off 1 base at V and 8 bases at J, with 17 bases between the two ends. The CDR3 DNA sequence: TGTGCCAGCAGCTTAGGACTCGAGACAGGCGCGGGCTACACCTTC. Translation gives CASSLGLETGAGYTF. The full variable domain, completed using reference TRBV7-2 and TRBJ1-2, is GAGVSQSPSNKVTEKGKDVELRCDPISGHTALYWYRQSLGQGLEFLIYFQGNSAPDKSGLPSDRFSAERTGGSVSTLTIQRTQQEDSAVYLCASSLGLETGAGYTFGSGTRLTVV.